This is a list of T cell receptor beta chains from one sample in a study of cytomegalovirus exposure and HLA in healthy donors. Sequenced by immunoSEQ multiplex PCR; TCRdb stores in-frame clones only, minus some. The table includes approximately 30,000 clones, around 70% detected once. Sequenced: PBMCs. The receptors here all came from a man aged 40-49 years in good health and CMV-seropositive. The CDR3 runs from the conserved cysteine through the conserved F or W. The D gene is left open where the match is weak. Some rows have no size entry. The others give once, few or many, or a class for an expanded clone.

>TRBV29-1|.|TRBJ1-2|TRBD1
CSVGQGSGYTF
TGCAGCGTCGGACAGGGGTCTGGCTACACCTTC
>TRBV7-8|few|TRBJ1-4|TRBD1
CASEGAREEKLFF
TGTGCCAGCGAGGGGGCCCGCGAGGAAAAACTGTTTTTT
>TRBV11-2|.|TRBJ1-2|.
CASSLAGAVYGYTF
TGTGCCAGCAGCTTGGCAGGGGCCGTCTATGGCTACACCTTC
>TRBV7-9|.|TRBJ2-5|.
CASSRGGGPQETQYF
TGTGCCAGCAGCCGAGGGGGGGGGCCCCAAGAGACCCAGTACTTC
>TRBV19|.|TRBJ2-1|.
CASRNFGSYNEQFF
TGTGCAAGTAGAAACTTTGGCTCCTACAATGAGCAGTTCTTC
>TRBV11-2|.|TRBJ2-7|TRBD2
CASSLGLAGGLPHYEQYF
TGTGCCAGCAGCTTGGGACTAGCGGGGGGACTACCCCACTACGAGCAGTACTTC
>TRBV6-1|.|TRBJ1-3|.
CASSRGNTIYF
TGTGCCAGCAGTCGTGGAAACACCATATATTTT
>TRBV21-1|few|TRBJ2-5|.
CASSRRGTQYF
TGTGCCAGCAGCAGAAGGGGGACCCAGTACTTC
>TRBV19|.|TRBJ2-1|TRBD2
CASSIEAGPYNEQFF
TGTGCCAGTAGTATAGAAGCGGGACCATACAATGAGCAGTTCTTC
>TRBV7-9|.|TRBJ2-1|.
CASSLEEGGRVEQFF
TGTGCCAGCAGCTTAGAGGAGGGGGGGCGAGTTGAGCAGTTCTTC
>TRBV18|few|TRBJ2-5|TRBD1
CASSLGQQETQYF
TGTGCCAGCTCACTGGGACAGCAAGAGACCCAGTACTTC
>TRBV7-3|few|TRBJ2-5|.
CASSFTGTETQYF
TGTGCCAGCAGCTTTACAGGGACAGAGACCCAGTACTTC
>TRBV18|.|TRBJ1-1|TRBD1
CASSPLTGVNTEAFF
TGTGCCAGCTCACCACTCACAGGGGTGAACACTGAAGCTTTCTTT
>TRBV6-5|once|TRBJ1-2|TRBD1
CASSRRDRDGYTF
TGTGCCAGCAGTCGCCGGGACAGGGATGGCTACACCTTC
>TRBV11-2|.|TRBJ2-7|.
CASSLAGVPLEQYF
TGTGCCAGCAGCTTAGCCGGGGTCCCCCTCGAGCAGTACTTC
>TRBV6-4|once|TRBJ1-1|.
CASSQGSEAFF
TGTGCCAGCAGCCAGGGATCCGAAGCTTTCTTT
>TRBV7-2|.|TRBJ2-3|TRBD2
CASSPGGGYTQYF
TGTGCCAGCAGCCCAGGCGGGGGTTATACGCAGTATTTT
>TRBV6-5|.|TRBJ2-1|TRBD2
CASSYSGLEDNEQFF
TGTGCCAGCAGTTACTCGGGACTAGAGGACAATGAGCAGTTCTTC
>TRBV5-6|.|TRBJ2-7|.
CASSREQGPTYEQYF
TGTGCCAGCAGCCGAGAGCAGGGCCCCACCTACGAGCAGTACTTC
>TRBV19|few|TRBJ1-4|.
CASSIERPTRGKKLFF
TGTGCCAGTAGTATAGAGCGCCCTACGAGGGGGAAAAAACTGTTTTTT
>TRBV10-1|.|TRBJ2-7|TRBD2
CASSGSGTSGSYEQYF
TGCGCCAGCAGTGGATCGGGGACTAGCGGGTCCTACGAGCAGTACTTC
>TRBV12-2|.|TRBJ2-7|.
CASRKGPRGAPVSYEQYF
TGTGCAAGTCGCAAGGGTCCGCGCGGGGCCCCCGTCTCCTACGAGCAGTACTTC
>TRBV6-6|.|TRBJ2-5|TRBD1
CATRTGRDQETQYF
TGTGCCACGCGGACAGGGCGGGACCAAGAGACCCAGTACTTC
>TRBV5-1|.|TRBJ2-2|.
CASSSEAGRTGELFF
TGCGCCAGCAGCTCCGAGGCGGGTAGGACCGGGGAGCTGTTTTTT
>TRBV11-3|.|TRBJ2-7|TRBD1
CASSLGTGDEQYF
TGTGCCAGCAGCTTGGGGACAGGGGACGAGCAGTACTTC
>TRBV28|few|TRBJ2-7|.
CASRGGTRPGSYEQYF
TGTGCCAGCAGGGGGGGAACACGGCCTGGTTCCTACGAGCAGTACTTC
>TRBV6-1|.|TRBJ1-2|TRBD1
CASSVGDRGRGYTF
TGTGCCAGCAGTGTAGGGGACAGGGGGCGAGGCTACACCTTC
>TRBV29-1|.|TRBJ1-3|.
CSVEDWRGNGNTIYF
TGCAGCGTTGAAGATTGGAGGGGCAATGGAAACACCATATATTTT
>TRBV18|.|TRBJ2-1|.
CASLRQEPYNEQFF
TGTGCCAGCTTAAGACAGGAGCCCTACAATGAGCAGTTCTTC
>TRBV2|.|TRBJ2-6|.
CASRSHVLGANVLTF
TGTGCCAGCAGAAGCCACGTCCTGGGGGCCAACGTCCTGACTTTC
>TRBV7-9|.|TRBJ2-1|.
CASSLGQGGEQFF
TGTGCCAGCAGCTTAGGCCAGGGGGGTGAGCAGTTCTTC
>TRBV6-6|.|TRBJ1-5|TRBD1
CASRDGQGLIEPQHF
TGTGCCAGCAGAGACGGACAGGGTTTAATCGAGCCCCAGCATTTT
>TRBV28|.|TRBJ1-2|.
CASSYISSYGYTF
TGTGCCAGCAGTTACATCAGTTCCTATGGCTACACCTTC
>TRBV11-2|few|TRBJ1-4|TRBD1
CASSSGQVDEKLFF
TGTGCCAGCAGCTCCGGACAGGTCGATGAAAAACTGTTTTTT
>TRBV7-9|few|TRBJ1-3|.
CASSRGGWEPEEFGNTIYF
TGTGCCAGCAGCCGCGGGGGTTGGGAGCCAGAGGAATTTGGAAACACCATATATTTT
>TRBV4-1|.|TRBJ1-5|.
CASSPGLLSNQPQHF
TGCGCCAGCAGCCCCGGACTTCTTAGCAATCAGCCCCAGCATTTT
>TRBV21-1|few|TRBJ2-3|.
CASSSGGTQYF
TGTGCCTCCTCATCAGGGGGTACGCAGTATTTT
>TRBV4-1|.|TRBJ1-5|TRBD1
CASSLGQGPNQPQHF
TGCGCCAGCAGCCTGGGACAGGGGCCCAATCAGCCCCAGCATTTT
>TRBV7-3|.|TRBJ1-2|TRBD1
CASSLGQGEGGYTF
TGTGCCAGCAGCTTGGGACAGGGGGAGGGTGGCTACACCTTC
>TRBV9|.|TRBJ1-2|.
CASSVGGGSNYGYTF
TGTGCCAGCAGCGTAGGTGGGGGGTCTAACTATGGCTACACCTTC
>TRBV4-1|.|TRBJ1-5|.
CASSHDSYSNQPQHF
TGCGCCAGCAGCCACGACAGCTATAGCAATCAGCCCCAGCATTTT
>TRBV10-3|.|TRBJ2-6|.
CAISLSEGMYSGANVLTF
TGTGCCATCAGTCTATCCGAGGGAATGTATTCTGGGGCCAACGTCCTGACTTTC
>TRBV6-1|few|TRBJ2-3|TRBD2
CASSEIAGGPDTQYF
TGTGCCAGCAGTGAAATAGCGGGGGGGCCAGATACGCAGTATTTT
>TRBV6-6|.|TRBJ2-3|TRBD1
CASGTGPYTQYF
TGTGCCAGCGGGACAGGTCCCTATACGCAGTATTTT
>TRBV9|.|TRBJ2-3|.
CASSKSGSTDTQYF
TGTGCCAGCAGCAAAAGCGGGAGCACAGATACGCAGTATTTT
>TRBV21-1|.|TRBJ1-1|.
CASSRVGTEAFF
TGTGCCAGCAGCCGGGTGGGCACTGAAGCTTTCTTT
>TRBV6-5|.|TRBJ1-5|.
CASSYEGNQPQHF
TGTGCCAGCAGTTATGAGGGCAATCAGCCCCAGCATTTT
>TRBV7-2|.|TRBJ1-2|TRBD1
CASSLPGTARMYGYTF
TGTGCCAGCAGCCTACCGGGGACAGCCCGAATGTATGGCTACACCTTC
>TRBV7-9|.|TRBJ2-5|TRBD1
CASSSTRTGDQETQYF
TGTGCCAGCAGCTCAACCAGAACAGGGGACCAAGAGACCCAGTACTTC
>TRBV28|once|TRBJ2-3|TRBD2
CASSWGGGADTQYF
TGTGCCAGCAGTTGGGGCGGGGGGGCTGATACGCAGTATTTT